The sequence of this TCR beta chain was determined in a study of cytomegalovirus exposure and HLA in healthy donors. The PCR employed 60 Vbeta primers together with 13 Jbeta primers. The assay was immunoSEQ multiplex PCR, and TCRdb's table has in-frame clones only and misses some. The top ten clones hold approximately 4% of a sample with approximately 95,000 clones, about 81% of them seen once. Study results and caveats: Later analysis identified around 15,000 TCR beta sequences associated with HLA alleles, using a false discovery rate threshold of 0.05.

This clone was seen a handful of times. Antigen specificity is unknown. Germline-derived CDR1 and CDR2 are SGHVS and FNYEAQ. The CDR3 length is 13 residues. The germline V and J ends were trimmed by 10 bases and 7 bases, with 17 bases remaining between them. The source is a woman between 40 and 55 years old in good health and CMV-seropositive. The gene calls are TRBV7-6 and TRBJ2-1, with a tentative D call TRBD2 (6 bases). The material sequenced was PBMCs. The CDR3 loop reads CATRLVEGNEQFF. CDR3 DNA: TGTGCCACCAGACTAGTAGAGGGAAATGAGCAGTTCTTC. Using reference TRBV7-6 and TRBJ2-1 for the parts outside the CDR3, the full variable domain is GAGVSQSPRYKVTKRGQDVALRCDPISGHVSLYWYRQALGQGPEFLTYFNYEAQQDKSGLPNDRFSAERPEGSISTLTIQRTEQRDSAMYRCATRLVEGNEQFFGPGTRLTVL.